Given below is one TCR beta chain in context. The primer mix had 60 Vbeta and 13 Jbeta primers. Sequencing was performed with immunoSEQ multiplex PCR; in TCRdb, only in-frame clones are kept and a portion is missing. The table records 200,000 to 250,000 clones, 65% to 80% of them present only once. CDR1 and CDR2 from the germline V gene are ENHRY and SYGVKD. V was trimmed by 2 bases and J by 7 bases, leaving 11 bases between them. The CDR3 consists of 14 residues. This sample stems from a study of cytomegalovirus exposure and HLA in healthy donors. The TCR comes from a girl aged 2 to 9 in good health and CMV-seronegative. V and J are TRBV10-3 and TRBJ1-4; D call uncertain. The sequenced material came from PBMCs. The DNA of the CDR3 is TGTGCCATCAGTGAGGAGGGCATACGTGAAAAACTGTTTTTT. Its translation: CAISEEGIREKLFF.